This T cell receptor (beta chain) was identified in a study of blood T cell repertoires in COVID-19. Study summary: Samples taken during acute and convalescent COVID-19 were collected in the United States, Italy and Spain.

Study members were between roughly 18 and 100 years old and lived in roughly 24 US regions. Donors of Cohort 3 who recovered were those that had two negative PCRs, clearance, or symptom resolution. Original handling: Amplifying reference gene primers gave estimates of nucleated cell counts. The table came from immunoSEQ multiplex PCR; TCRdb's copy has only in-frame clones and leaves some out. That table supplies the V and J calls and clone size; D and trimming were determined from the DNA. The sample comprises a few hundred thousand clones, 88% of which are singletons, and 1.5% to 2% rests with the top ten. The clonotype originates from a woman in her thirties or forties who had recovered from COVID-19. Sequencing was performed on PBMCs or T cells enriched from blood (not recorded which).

The CDR3 DNA sequence: TGTGCCAGCAGTTTAGCGGGGACAGTCTCGTCTGGCTACACCTTC. It is translated as CASSLAGTVSSGYTF. This chain joins TRBV27 and TRBJ1-2; TRBD1 aligns across 7 bases. Germline loops: CDR1 MNHEY, CDR2 SMNVEV (reference sequence). J was trimmed by 7 bases and V by 2 bases; bases with no gene match: 10. There are 15 residues in the CDR3.